A single sample gave rise to the 29 T cell receptor beta chains below, sequenced in a study of blood T cells in healthy people across ages. Sample-barcoded 5' priming and a J-beta primer mix drove a second PCR of about 6 to 12 cycles. One entry per CDR3 protein, called by TCRdb with MiXCR from the 5' RACE reads. This table has some 900,000 distinct CDR3 sequences, 48% appearing once. Sequencing input: blood. The receptors were sampled from a man between 25 and 39 years old in good health.

The chain uses TRBV4-3 and TRBJ2-5; TRBD2 matches 7 bases. CDR1 and CDR2 from the germline V gene are LGHNA and YSLEER. There are 17 residues in the CDR3. V was clipped by 0 bases and J by 1 base; unmatched bases: 8. The DNA of the CDR3 is TGCGCCAGCAGCCAAGATCGTACTAGCGACCCCCAAGAGACCCAGTACTTC. It yields the protein CASSQDRTSDPQETQYF.

The V and J genes are TRBV29-1 and TRBJ2-4; D unresolved. The J call could be wrong; TRBJ2-7 is a better fit for the DNA end. Looked up from germline, CDR1 is SQVTM and CDR2 is ANQGSEA. CDR3 length: 11 residues. The CDR3, as DNA: TGCAGCGGAGGTATCTTCAGCGAGCAGTACTTC. It encodes CSGGIFSEQYF.

This chain joins TRBV2 and TRBJ1-5; D is uncertain. CDR1 and CDR2 (germline): SNHLY, FYNNEI. The CDR3 is 12 amino acids. Trimming removed 7 bases at V and 3 bases at J, with 7 bases between. Here the CDR3 reads CASTAYNQPQHF. The CDR3 DNA reads TGTGCCAGCACGGCGTACAATCAGCCCCAGCATTTT. The whole variable domain, filled in from reference TRBV2 and TRBJ1-5, reads EPEVTQTPSHQVTQMGQEVILRCVPISNHLYFYWYRQILGQKVEFLVSFYNNEISEKSEIFDDQFSVERPDGSNFTLKIRSTKLEDSAMYFCASTAYNQPQHFGDGTRLSIL.

This clonotype was seen a few times. The chain's CDR3 is CASSFDSSTDTQYF. CDR3 coding DNA: TGTGCCAGCAGTTTTGATAGCTCCACAGATACGCAGTATTTT. V gene TRBV27 combines with J gene TRBJ2-3; D not certain. The V end lost 3 bases, the J end lost 2 bases, and 9 bases lay between the germline ends. Looked up from germline, CDR1 is MNHEY and CDR2 is SMNVEV (reference sequence). The CDR3 consists of 14 residues.

This clonotype was seen at least ten times. This chain uses TRBV2 with TRBJ1-1, with TRBD1 identical over 10 bases. This CDR3 has 15 residues. CDR1 is SNHLY and CDR2 is FYNNEI in the germline V gene. With V trimmed by 4 bases and J by 6 bases, 8 bases remained unmatched. This chain's CDR3 is CASSVAGTGASEAFF. CDR3 nucleotides: TGTGCCAGCAGTGTCGCCGGGACAGGGGCTTCTGAAGCTTTCTTT.

The chain has TRBV12-3 or TRBV12-4 and TRBJ1-1; D is unresolved. V lost 0 bases and J 9 bases, leaving 8 bases between the germline ends. The CDR3 consists of 12 residues. CDR3 sequence reads: CASSLAAGKAFF. CDR3 bases: TGTGCCAGCAGTTTAGCTGCGGGGAAAGCTTTCTTT.

This chain connects TRBV7-6 to TRBJ1-4, with D possibly matching TRBD1 (5 bases). Trimming took 1 base from V and 4 from J, leaving 10 bases between them. The CDR3 sequence is 15 residues long. Germline loops: CDR1 SGHVS, CDR2 FNYEAQ. CDR3 DNA: TGTGCCAGCAGCTTAGAACCAGGGTTTAATGAAAAACTGTTTTTT. Protein product: CASSLEPGFNEKLFF.

This sequence joins TRBV7-2 and TRBJ1-2, with D unclear. The CDR3 is 13 residues long. Trimming took off 3 bases at V and 8 bases at J, with 13 bases between the two ends. CDR1 and CDR2 from the germline V gene are SGHTA and FQGNSA. The CDR3 spells CASSLGPSKGYTF. The CDR3 region has the DNA TGTGCCAGCAGCTTGGGTCCGTCCAAGGGCTACACCTTC.

V is TRBV20-1 and J is TRBJ1-5; no clear D gene. Germline-derived CDR1 and CDR2 are DFQATT and SNEGSKA (reference sequence). The V end was cut by 7 bases, the J end by 2 bases, with 9 bases between. The CDR3 spans 12 residues. CDR3 loop: CSGRGGNQPQHF. In nucleotides, the CDR3 is TGCAGTGGTCGCGGGGGCAATCAGCCCCAGCATTTT.

This clonotype was counted only a few times. V gene TRBV10-3 combines with J gene TRBJ2-7, with TRBD2 matching 7 bases. V dropped 0 bases and J dropped 0; count of bases not matched to a gene: 5. In germline, CDR1 is ENHRY, CDR2 SYGVKD. The CDR3 runs to 16 residues. This CDR3 reads CAISESLRGNSYEQYF. CDR3 nucleotides: TGTGCCATCAGTGAGTCGTTGCGGGGGAACTCCTACGAGCAGTACTTC.

This clonotype appeared a few times. V gene TRBV5-6 combines with J gene TRBJ2-1; no clear D gene. Germline assignment: CDR1 SGHDT and CDR2 YYEEEE. This CDR3 is 15 amino acids long. Deletions cut 2 bases from V and 2 bases from J, with 11 bases between. CDR3 sequence: CASSFGFAAYNEQFF. The DNA of the CDR3 is TGTGCCAGCAGCTTTGGGTTCGCAGCCTACAATGAGCAGTTCTTC.

The chain carries TRBV7-9 and TRBJ2-7; 8 bases align to TRBD1. The V gene's germline CDR1 is SEHNR and CDR2 FQNEAQ (reference sequence). After removal of 5 bases from V and 7 bases from J, the junction contained 16 bases not matched to a gene. The CDR3 has 16 residues. The CDR3, as DNA: TGTGCCAGCAGCGTCCAACAGGGGGTCGGGGGAAAGGAGCAGTACTTC. It is translated as CASSVQQGVGGKEQYF.

The chain joins TRBV7-2 to TRBJ2-3; D might be TRBD1 (7 bases). In germline, CDR1 is SGHTA, CDR2 FQGNSA. Trimming took 1 base from V and 4 from J, leaving 12 bases between them. The CDR3 totals 15 residues. CDR3 protein: CASSLEQGRPDTQYF. DNA of the CDR3: TGTGCCAGCAGCTTAGAACAGGGGAGGCCAGATACGCAGTATTTT. Looking up the rest from reference TRBV7-2 and TRBJ2-3 gives the full variable domain: GAGVSQSPSNKVTEKGKDVELRCDPISGHTALYWYRQSLGQGLEFLIYFQGNSAPDKSGLPSDRFSAERTGGSVSTLTIQRTQQEDSAVYLCASSLEQGRPDTQYFGPGTRLTVL.

This clonotype was observed once. This chain links TRBV6-1 with TRBJ1-1; maybe TRBD1 (6 bases). V was pared by 6 bases and J by 4 bases, with 12 bases between. Germline loops: CDR1 MNHNS, CDR2 SASEGT. This CDR3 is 13 amino acids long. The DNA of the CDR3 is TGTGCCAGCAGGACAGGAAGGAGCACTGAAGCTTTCTTT. Protein product: CASRTGRSTEAFF.

This clonotype has just a few counts. This chain connects TRBV6-5 to TRBJ2-6; D remains unclear. The V gene lost 2 bases and the J gene lost 0 bases, with 8 bases spanning the gap. CDR1 and CDR2 from the germline V gene are MNHEY and SVGAGI. This CDR3 has 16 residues. This CDR3 is CASSYEAPSGANVLTF. The CDR3 DNA follows: TGTGCCAGCAGTTACGAGGCTCCCTCTGGGGCCAACGTCCTGACTTTC.

This clonotype occurred a few times. The rearrangement joins TRBV25-1 to TRBJ2-3; D not certain. The CDR3 runs to 13 residues. Trimming shortened V by 11 bases and J by 0 bases, and 12 bases separated the two germline ends. Per germline, CDR1 MGHDK and CDR2 SYGVNS. The CDR3 here is CAAGSRSTDTQYF. The CDR3 DNA follows: TGTGCCGCTGGCTCTCGTAGCACAGATACGCAGTATTTT.

In this sample, this clonotype turned up a few times. The chain has TRBV27 and TRBJ2-1; the match to TRBD1 covers 8 bases. This CDR3 comprises 15 residues. Trimming cost V 6 bases and J 8 bases; bases outside gene matches: 12. CDR1 is MNHEY, CDR2 SMNVEV, per germline (reference sequence). This CDR3 is CASSPRGPLWDEQFF. The CDR3 region has the DNA TGTGCCAGCAGCCCCAGGGGGCCCCTATGGGATGAGCAGTTCTTC.

The rearrangement uses TRBV6-2 or TRBV6-3 and TRBJ2-5; no clear D gene. Germline-derived CDR1 and CDR2 are MNHEY and SVGEGT. The ends were cut back, 6 bases at V and 11 bases at J, with 16 bases in the middle. The CDR3 is made up of 12 amino acids. The CDR3 loop is CASSLTSNEQYF. DNA of the CDR3: TGTGCCAGCAGCCTCACCTCGAATGAGCAGTACTTC.

This chain joins TRBV5-5 and TRBJ2-5; D might be TRBD1 (6 bases). The J call is uncertain, as TRBJ2-7 better fits the DNA end. There are 15 residues in the CDR3. Germline loops: CDR1 SGHKS, CDR2 YYEKEE (reference sequence). The chain's CDR3 is CASSLDPGAGYEQYF. The CDR3 nucleotides read TGTGCCAGCAGCTTGGACCCAGGGGCGGGCTACGAGCAGTACTTC.

As concerns this clonotype: A read error may account for a junction end that differs from germline. The chain has TRBV20-1 and TRBJ2-2, with D maybe TRBD2 (5 bases). The CDR3 totals 16 residues. Looked up from germline, CDR1 is DFQATT and CDR2 is SNEGSKA (reference sequence). This chain's CDR3 is CSARDRRGANTGELFF. In nucleotides, the CDR3 is TGCAGTGCTAGAGATAGACGGGGTGCGAACACTGGGGAGCTGTTTTTT.

The chain is built from TRBV6-6 and TRBJ1-5; maybe TRBD1 (5 bases). V lost 5 bases and J 5 bases, leaving 10 bases between the germline ends. The CDR3 totals 13 residues. Germline V gene lookup returns CDR1 MNHNY and CDR2 SVGAGI (reference sequence). CDR3 residues: CASSPAGYQPQHF. DNA for the CDR3: TGTGCCAGCAGTCCGGCAGGGTATCAGCCCCAGCATTTT.

J is TRBJ2-7 and V is TRBV6-6; D is ambiguous. The CDR3 totals 17 residues. CDR1 MNHNY and CDR2 SVGAGI come from the germline V gene (reference sequence). Trimming left V 0 bases short and J 0 bases short, with 15 bases between. Here the CDR3 reads CASSYSHTWSDSYEQYF. Here the CDR3 DNA reads TGTGCCAGCAGTTACTCCCATACCTGGTCGGACTCCTACGAGCAGTACTTC.

The J gene is TRBJ1-6, the V gene TRBV3-1, with 9 bases that match TRBD1. The CDR3 loop spans 17 amino acids. Unmatched junction bases numbered 15, after V lost 6 bases and J lost 9 bases. The germline V gene encodes CDR1 LGHDT and CDR2 YNNKEL (reference sequence). CDR3 loop: CASSARNTGGAGSPLHF. CDR3 coding DNA: TGTGCCAGCAGTGCAAGAAATACAGGGGGCGCGGGTTCACCCCTCCACTTT.

The J gene is TRBJ1-6, the V gene TRBV4-1; TRBD1 is a possible D gene (5 bases). Looked up from germline, CDR1 is MGHRA and CDR2 is YSYEKL. This CDR3 comprises 17 residues. Trimming left V 1 base short and J 0 bases short, with 10 bases between. In nucleotides, the CDR3 is TGCGCCAGCAGCCAAGGACAGACGAGCTCCTATAATTCACCCCTCCACTTT. This encodes CASSQGQTSSYNSPLHF.

The rearrangement links TRBV5-1 to TRBJ1-1; 11 positions match TRBD1. Trimming cost V 3 bases and J 5 bases; bases outside gene matches: 9. Germline V CDR1 and CDR2: SGHRS, YFSETQ. This CDR3 has 16 amino acids. This CDR3 reads CASSWLGQGVGTEAFF. CDR3 coding DNA: TGCGCCAGCAGCTGGCTGGGACAGGGGGTTGGTACTGAAGCTTTCTTT.

The chain carries TRBV6-5 and TRBJ2-7; 7 positions agree with TRBD1. From germline, CDR1 is MNHEY and CDR2 SVGAGI. Trimming cost V 0 bases and J 2 bases; bases outside gene matches: 7. This CDR3 has 16 amino acids. The CDR3 DNA reads TGTGCCAGCAGTTACTCGAGGGCAGGGGGACCCTACGAGCAGTACTTC. Translated, it gives CASSYSRAGGPYEQYF.

The chain has TRBV24-1 and TRBJ2-7, with TRBD1 matching over 9 bases. This CDR3 has 16 amino acids. CDR1 KGHDR and CDR2 SFDVKD come from the germline V gene. The J segment lost 0 bases and the V segment lost 4 bases, leaving 6 bases of the junction unmatched. The CDR3 DNA follows: TGTGCCACCAGTGACGGGACAGGGTTCGGCTCCTACGAGCAGTACTTC. It encodes CATSDGTGFGSYEQYF.

The chain joins TRBV10-3 to TRBJ2-7; D is uncertain. Trimming removed 3 bases from V and 0 bases from J, with 9 bases in between. There are 14 residues in the CDR3. The germline gives CDR1 ENHRY, CDR2 SYGVKD. CDR3 DNA sequence: TGTGCCATCAGTGATCCGAAGAGCTCCTACGAGCAGTACTTC. This codes for CAISDPKSSYEQYF.

This clonotype was found a few times. This sequence joins TRBV6-6 and TRBJ2-7; 8 positions agree with TRBD1. Trimming removed 5 bases from V and 3 bases from J; junction bases left unmatched: 6. Germline loops: CDR1 MNHNY, CDR2 SVGAGI (reference sequence). The CDR3 is made up of 14 amino acids. As DNA, the CDR3 is TGTGCCAGCAGTGGACAGGGTATAAGCTACGAGCAGTACTTC. This translates into CASSGQGISYEQYF.